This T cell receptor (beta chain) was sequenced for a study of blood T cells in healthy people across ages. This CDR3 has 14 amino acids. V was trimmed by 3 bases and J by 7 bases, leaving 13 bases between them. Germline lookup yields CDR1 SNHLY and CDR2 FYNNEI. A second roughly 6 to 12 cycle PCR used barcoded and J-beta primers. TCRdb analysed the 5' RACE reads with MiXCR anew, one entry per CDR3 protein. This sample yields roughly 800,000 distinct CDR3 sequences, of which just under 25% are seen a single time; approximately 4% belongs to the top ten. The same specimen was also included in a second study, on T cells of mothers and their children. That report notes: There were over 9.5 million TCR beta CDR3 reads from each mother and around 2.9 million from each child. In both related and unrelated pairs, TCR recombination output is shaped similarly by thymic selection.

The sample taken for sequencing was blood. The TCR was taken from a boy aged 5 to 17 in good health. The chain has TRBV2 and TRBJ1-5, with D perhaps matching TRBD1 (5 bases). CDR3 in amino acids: CASSDPFGGQPQHF. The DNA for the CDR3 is TGTGCCAGCAGTGATCCTTTCGGGGGACAGCCCCAGCATTTT.